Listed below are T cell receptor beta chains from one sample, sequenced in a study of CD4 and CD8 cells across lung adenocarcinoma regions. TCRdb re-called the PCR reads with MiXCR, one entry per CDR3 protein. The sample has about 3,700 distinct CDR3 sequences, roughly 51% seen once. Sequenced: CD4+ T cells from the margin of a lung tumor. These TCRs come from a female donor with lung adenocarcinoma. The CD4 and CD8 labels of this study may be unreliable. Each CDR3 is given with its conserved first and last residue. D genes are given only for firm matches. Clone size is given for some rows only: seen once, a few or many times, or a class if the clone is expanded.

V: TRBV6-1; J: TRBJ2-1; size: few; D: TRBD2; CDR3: CASNFELAVSNEQFF; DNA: TGTGCCAGCAACTTCGAGCTAGCGGTATCCAATGAGCAGTTCTTC
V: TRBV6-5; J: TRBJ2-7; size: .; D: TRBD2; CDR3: CASSTRTSGNYNEQYF; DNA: TGTGCCAGCAGTACTAGGACTAGCGGGAACTACAATGAGCAGTACTTC
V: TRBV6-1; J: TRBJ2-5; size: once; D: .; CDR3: CASMRTGRAQETQYF; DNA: TGTGCCAGCATGCGAACTGGCAGGGCGCAAGAGACCCAGTACTTC
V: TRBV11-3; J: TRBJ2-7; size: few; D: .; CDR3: CASSVGYEQYF; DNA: TGTGCCAGCAGCGTGGGTTACGAGCAGTACTTC
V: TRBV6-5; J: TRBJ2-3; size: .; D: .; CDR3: CASSYSGLGTDTQYF; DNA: TGTGCCAGCAGTTACTCTGGTCTTGGGACAGATACGCAGTATTTT
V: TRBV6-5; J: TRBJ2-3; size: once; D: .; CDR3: CASSYNGPTGEQYF; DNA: TGTGCCAGCAGTTATAACGGGCCCACCGGTGAGCAGTATTTT
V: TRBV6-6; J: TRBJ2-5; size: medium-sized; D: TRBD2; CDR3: CASTPGLAGGRQETQYF; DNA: TGTGCCAGCACCCCGGGACTAGCGGGAGGGAGGCAAGAGACCCAGTACTTC
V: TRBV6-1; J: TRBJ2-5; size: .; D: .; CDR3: CASTEGPSTETQYF; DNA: TGTGCCAGCACCGAGGGCCCCTCGACTGAGACCCAGTACTTC
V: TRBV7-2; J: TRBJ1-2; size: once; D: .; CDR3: CASSPLFGGQNYGYTF; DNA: TGTGCCAGCAGCCCGCTTTTCGGGGGGCAAAACTATGGCTACACCTTC
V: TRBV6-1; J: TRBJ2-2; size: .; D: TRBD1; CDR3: CASKGRGHNGELFF; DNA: TGTGCCAGCAAGGGCAGGGGGCATAACGGGGAGCTGTTTTTT
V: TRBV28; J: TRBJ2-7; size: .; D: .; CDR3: CASSTPTALYEQYF; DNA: TGTGCCAGCAGCACTCCGACAGCTCTCTACGAGCAGTACTTC
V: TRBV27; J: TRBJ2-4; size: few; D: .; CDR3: CASTNLGGDGNTQYF; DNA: TGTGCCAGCACCAACCTCGGCGGTGACGGAAACACCCAGTACTTC
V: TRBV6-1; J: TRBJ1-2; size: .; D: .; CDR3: CASRGGPRYGYTF; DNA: TGTGCCAGCAGGGGGGGCCCCCGCTATGGCTACACCTTC
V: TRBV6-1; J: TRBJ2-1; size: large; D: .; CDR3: CASSESTGSSYNEQFF; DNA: TGTGCCAGCAGTGAATCTACTGGTAGCTCCTACAATGAGCAGTTCTTC
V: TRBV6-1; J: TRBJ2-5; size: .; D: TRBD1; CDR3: CASSGTGVGETQYF; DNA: TGTGCCAGCAGTGGAACAGGGGTTGGGGAGACCCAGTACTTC
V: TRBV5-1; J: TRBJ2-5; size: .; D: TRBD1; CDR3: CASSLETGVIETQYF; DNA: TGCGCCAGCAGCTTGGAGACAGGGGTCATCGAGACCCAGTACTTC
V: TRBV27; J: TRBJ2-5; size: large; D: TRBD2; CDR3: CASTPSGVQETQYF; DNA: TGTGCCAGCACTCCTAGCGGAGTCCAAGAGACCCAGTACTTC
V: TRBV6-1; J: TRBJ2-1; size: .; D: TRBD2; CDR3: CASSATSQKQFF; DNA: TGTGCCAGCAGTGCGACTAGCCAAAAGCAGTTCTTC
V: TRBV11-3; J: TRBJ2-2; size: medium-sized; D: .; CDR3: CASSLRDINTGELFF; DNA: TGTGCCAGCAGCCTCCGGGACATCAACACCGGGGAGCTGTTTTTT
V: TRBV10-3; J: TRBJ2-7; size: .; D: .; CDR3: CAIGSPPYEQYF; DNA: TGTGCCATCGGAAGCCCACCCTACGAGCAGTACTTC
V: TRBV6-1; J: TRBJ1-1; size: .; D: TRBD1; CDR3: CASSQITGVTEAFF; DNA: TGTGCCAGCAGTCAAATCACAGGGGTCACTGAAGCTTTCTTT
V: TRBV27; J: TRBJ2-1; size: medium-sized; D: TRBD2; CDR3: CASSLEGSAGGPAYNEQFF; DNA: TGTGCCAGCAGTTTAGAAGGGTCAGCGGGAGGGCCGGCGTACAATGAGCAGTTCTTC
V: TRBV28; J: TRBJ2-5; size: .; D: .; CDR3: CASRTVREETQYF; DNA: TGTGCCAGCAGGACAGTCAGAGAGGAGACCCAGTACTTC
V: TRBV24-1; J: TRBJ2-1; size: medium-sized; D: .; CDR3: CATSDHSGQQTQQFF; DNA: TGTGCCACCAGTGATCATTCCGGCCAGCAAACACAGCAGTTCTTC
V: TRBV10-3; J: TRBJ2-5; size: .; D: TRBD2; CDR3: CAISVGGLTGGKIQSF; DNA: TGTGCCATCAGTGTGGGGGGGTTAACTGGGGGAAAGATCCAGTCTTTC
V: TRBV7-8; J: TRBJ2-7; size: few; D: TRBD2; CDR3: CASSLVAGTTYEQYF; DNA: TGTGCCAGCAGCTTAGTAGCGGGAACCACCTACGAGCAGTACTTC
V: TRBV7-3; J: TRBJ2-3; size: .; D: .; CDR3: CASSLTAADTQYF; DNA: TGTGCCAGCAGCCTTACAGCCGCAGATACGCAGTATTTT
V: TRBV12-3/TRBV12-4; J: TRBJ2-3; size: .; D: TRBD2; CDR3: CASSLTGLGTDTQYF; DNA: TGTGCCAGCAGTCTTACGGGACTAGGCACAGATACGCAGTATTTT
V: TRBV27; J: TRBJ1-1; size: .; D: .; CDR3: CASSLMGREAFF; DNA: TGTGCCAGCAGTTTAATGGGGAGGGAAGCTTTCTTT
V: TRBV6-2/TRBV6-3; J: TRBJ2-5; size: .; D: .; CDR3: CASSYSGGGETQYF; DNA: TGTGCCAGCAGTTACTCTGGCGGAGGGGAGACCCAGTACTTC
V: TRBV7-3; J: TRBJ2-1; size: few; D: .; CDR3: CASSRGIRDRPFF; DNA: TGTGCCAGCAGCCGCGGGATTAGAGATAGACCGTTCTTC
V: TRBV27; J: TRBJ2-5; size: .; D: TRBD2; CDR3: CASSPLSGGETQYF; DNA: TGTGCCAGCAGTCCTCTTAGCGGGGGTGAGACCCAGTACTTC
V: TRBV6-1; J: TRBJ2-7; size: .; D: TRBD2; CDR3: CASSRTSGGYEQYF; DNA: TGTGCCAGCTCTAGGACTAGCGGGGGCTACGAGCAGTACTTC
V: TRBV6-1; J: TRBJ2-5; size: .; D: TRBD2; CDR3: CASSRGSGGIETQYF; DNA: TGTGCCAGCAGTCGGGGGAGCGGGGGGATAGAGACCCAGTACTTC
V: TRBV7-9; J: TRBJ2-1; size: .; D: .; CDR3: CASSRRVSSYNEQFF; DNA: TGTGCCAGCAGCCGAAGGGTAAGCTCCTACAATGAGCAGTTCTTC
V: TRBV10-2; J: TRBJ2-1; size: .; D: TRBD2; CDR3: CASSAGGGGLGGNEQFF; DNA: TGCGCCAGCAGTGCCGGGGGAGGGGGACTAGGGGGCAATGAGCAGTTCTTC
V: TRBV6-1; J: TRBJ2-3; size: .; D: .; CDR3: CASHSWAHAQYF; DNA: TGTGCCAGCCATTCTTGGGCTCATGCGCAGTATTTC
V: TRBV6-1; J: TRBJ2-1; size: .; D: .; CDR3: CASSPSTGQGAIAGGRGQFF; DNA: TGTGCCAGCAGCCCTTCAACGGGACAGGGGGCAATAGCGGGAGGGAGAGGGCAGTTCTTC
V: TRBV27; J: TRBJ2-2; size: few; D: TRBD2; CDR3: CASSYTSGYVSGELFF; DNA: TGTGCCAGCAGCTATACTAGCGGCTATGTCTCCGGGGAGCTGTTTTTT
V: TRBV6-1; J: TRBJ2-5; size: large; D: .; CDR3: CASSGGGEGETQYF; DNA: TGTGCCAGCAGTGGGGGCGGGGAAGGAGAGACCCAGTACTTC
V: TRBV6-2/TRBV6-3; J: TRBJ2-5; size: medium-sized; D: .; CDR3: CASSYGETQYF; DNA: TGTGCCAGCAGTTACGGCGAGACCCAGTACTTC
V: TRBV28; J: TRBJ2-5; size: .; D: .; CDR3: CASGLASPDTQYF; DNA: TGTGCCAGCGGGCTAGCGAGCCCAGATACGCAGTACTTT
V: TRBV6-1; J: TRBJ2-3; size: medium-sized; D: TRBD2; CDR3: CASSKRRGADTQYF; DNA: TGTGCCAGCAGTAAACGGCGGGGGGCAGATACGCAGTATTTT
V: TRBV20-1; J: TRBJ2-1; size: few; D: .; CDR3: CSASINEQFF; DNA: TGCAGTGCTAGTATCAATGAGCAGTTCTTC
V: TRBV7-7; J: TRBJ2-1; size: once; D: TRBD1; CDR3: CASSLDQGVLNEQFF; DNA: TGTGCTAGCAGCTTAGACCAGGGGGTCCTCAATGAGCAGTTCTTC
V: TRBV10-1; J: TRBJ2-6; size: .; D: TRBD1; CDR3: CARQGAGANVLTF; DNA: TGCGCCAGGCAGGGGGCTGGGGCCAACGTCCTGACTTTC
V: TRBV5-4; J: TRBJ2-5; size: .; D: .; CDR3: CASSLEGRAGWGKETQYF; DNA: TGTGCCAGCAGCTTGGAGGGTCGGGCGGGTTGGGGGAAAGAGACCCAGTACTTC
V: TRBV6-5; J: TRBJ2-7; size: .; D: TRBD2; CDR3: CASSFWTSGDSYNEQYF; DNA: TGTGCCAGCAGTTTCTGGACTAGCGGGGACTCCTACAATGAGCAGTACTTC
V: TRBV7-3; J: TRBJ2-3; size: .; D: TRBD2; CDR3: CASSSWGGRTDTQYF; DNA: TGTGCCAGCAGCTCCTGGGGCGGGAGAACAGATACGCAGTATTTT
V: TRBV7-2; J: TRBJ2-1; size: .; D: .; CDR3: CASSLEVEGVDEQFF; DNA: TGTGCCAGCAGCTTAGAAGTAGAGGGGGTAGATGAGCAGTTCTTC
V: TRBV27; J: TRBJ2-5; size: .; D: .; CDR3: CASSFGGETQYF; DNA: TGTGCCAGCAGTTTTGGCGGCGAGACCCAGTACTTC
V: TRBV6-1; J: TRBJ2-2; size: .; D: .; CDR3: CASSVAKTKELFF; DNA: TGTGCCAGCAGTGTGGCCAAGACCAAGGAGCTGTTTTTT
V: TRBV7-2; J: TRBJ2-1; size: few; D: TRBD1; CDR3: CASRSGDRDEQFF; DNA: TGTGCCAGCAGAAGCGGGGACAGGGACGAGCAGTTCTTC
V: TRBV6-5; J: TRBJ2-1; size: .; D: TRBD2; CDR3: CASSYRNRLARLGEQFF; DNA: TGTGCCAGCAGTTACCGTAATCGACTAGCGAGATTGGGGGAGCAGTTTTTC
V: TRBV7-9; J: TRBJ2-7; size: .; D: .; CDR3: CASSLRDMRYEQYF; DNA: TGTGCCAGCAGCTTACGGGACATGCGCTACGAGCAGTACTTC
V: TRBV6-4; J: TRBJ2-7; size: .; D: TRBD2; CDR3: CASSVLASYNEQYF; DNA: TGTGCCAGCAGTGTACTAGCGTCCTACAATGAGCAGTACTTC
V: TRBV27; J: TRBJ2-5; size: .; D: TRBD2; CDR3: CASRRAGGKMETQYF; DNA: TGTGCCTCCCGGAGGGCGGGGGGGAAAATGGAGACCCAGTACTTC